This is a list of T cell receptor beta chains from one sample in a study of blood T cell repertoires in COVID-19. Clones were read by immunoSEQ multiplex PCR, and TCRdb kept only the in-frame ones, dropping some. This table holds 140,000 or so clones, over 70% found once. The sequencing input was peripheral blood. The receptors were sampled from a man aged 50-60 years with active or convalescent COVID-19. Both conserved end residues are part of each CDR3. A D gene is named only where the DNA matches it firmly. Some rows have no size entry. The others give once, few or many, or a class for an expanded clone.

CDR3aa,CDR3nt,abundance,v_gene,d_gene,j_gene
CAWSVPRQGNSPLHF,TGTGCCTGGAGTGTACCTCGACAGGGTAATTCACCCCTCCACTTT,-,TRBV30,TRBD1,TRBJ1-6
CASSTIGYTEAFF,TGTGCCAGTAGTACAATCGGGTATACTGAAGCTTTCTTT,-,TRBV19,-,TRBJ1-1
CASSFLPSGGNTIYF,TGTGCCAGCAGCTTTTTACCCTCAGGGGGAAACACCATATATTTT,-,TRBV13,-,TRBJ1-3
CASSRRGEAFF,TGTGCCAGCAGCCGCAGGGGAGAAGCTTTCTTT,-,TRBV6-5,-,TRBJ1-1
CASTMRFSGGGQPQHF,TGTGCCAGTACCATGAGATTTTCAGGGGGCGGTCAGCCCCAGCATTTT,-,TRBV19,TRBD1,TRBJ1-5
CASSGGQGANYGYTF,TGTGCCAGCAGCGGAGGACAGGGAGCTAACTATGGCTACACCTTC,-,TRBV7-2,TRBD1,TRBJ1-2
CACTGGETQYF,TGTGCCTGCACAGGGGGGGAGACCCAGTACTTC,-,TRBV11-2,TRBD1,TRBJ2-5
CASSPRRDTKNTEAFF,TGTGCCAGCTCACCACGACGGGACACTAAGAACACTGAAGCTTTCTTT,-,TRBV18,-,TRBJ1-1
CASSFNRGRETQYF,TGTGCCAGCAGTTTTAACAGGGGGCGAGAGACCCAGTACTTC,once,TRBV27,TRBD1,TRBJ2-5
CASSKVLKDWAGELFF,TGTGCCAGCAGCAAAGTTCTGAAGGACTGGGCCGGGGAGCTGTTTTTT,-,TRBV21-1,-,TRBJ2-2
CASSLPRTSPTYSGANVLTF,TGTGCCAGCAGTTTACCTCGGACTTCTCCTACTTACTCTGGGGCCAACGTCCTGACTTTC,-,TRBV28,-,TRBJ2-6
CASRPPGQGGSPLHF,TGTGCCAGCCGACCACCGGGACAGGGTGGTTCACCCCTCCACTTT,-,TRBV28,TRBD1,TRBJ1-6
CASSPGTGAGNTIYF,TGTGCCAGCAGTCCCGGGACAGGGGCTGGAAACACCATATATTTT,-,TRBV5-4,TRBD1,TRBJ1-3
CASSVESVGQVGGYTF,TGTGCCAGCAGCGTAGAATCGGTGGGGCAGGTCGGTGGCTACACCTTC,-,TRBV9,-,TRBJ1-2
CASSLPTGQGNTEAFF,TGTGCCAGCAGTCTACCAACTGGACAGGGGAACACTGAAGCTTTCTTT,few,TRBV6-6,TRBD1,TRBJ1-1
CASSDLTSTDTQYF,TGTGCCAGCAGCGATTTAACTAGCACAGATACGCAGTATTTT,-,TRBV7-8,-,TRBJ2-3
CASSLSQAGGPLEQYF,TGTGCCAGCAGTTTATCGCAAGCGGGAGGGCCGTTGGAGCAGTACTTC,-,TRBV27,TRBD2,TRBJ2-7
CASRSYVKNTEAFF,TGCGCCAGCCGGAGCTACGTAAAGAACACTGAAGCTTTCTTT,-,TRBV5-1,-,TRBJ1-1
CASSESGGTQPQHF,TGCGCCAGCAGTGAGTCCGGGGGTACTCAGCCCCAGCATTTT,-,TRBV10-2,-,TRBJ1-5
CASSLPGWAVPGELFF,TGTGCCAGCAGTTTACCGGGGTGGGCGGTACCCGGGGAGCTGTTTTTT,-,TRBV6-5,-,TRBJ2-2
CAWSLLPPGQGRSYNSPLHF,TGTGCCTGGAGTCTGTTGCCTCCGGGACAGGGGCGTTCCTATAATTCACCCCTCCACTTT,few,TRBV30,TRBD1,TRBJ1-6
CASSLEGRNTEAFF,TGTGCCAGCAGCTTAGAGGGGAGGAACACTGAAGCTTTCTTT,few,TRBV11-2,-,TRBJ1-1
CASNPLYSLRANTDTQYF,TGTGCCAGCAACCCACTTTATTCTCTGCGGGCCAACACAGATACGCAGTATTTT,-,TRBV28,-,TRBJ2-3
CASSPNRGRGSPLHF,TGTGCCAGCAGTCCTAACAGGGGGCGAGGATCACCCCTCCACTTT,-,TRBV28,TRBD1,TRBJ1-6
CASSPRDRGPTYEQYF,TGTGCCAGCTCACCCCGGGACAGGGGACCGACCTACGAGCAGTACTTC,once,TRBV18,TRBD1,TRBJ2-7
CASSHRTGNTEAFF,TGTGCCAGCAGTCACCGAACAGGGAACACTGAAGCTTTCTTT,-,TRBV5-4,-,TRBJ1-1
CASSSGTYEQYF,TGTGCCAGCAGTAGCGGGACCTACGAGCAGTACTTC,-,TRBV6-5,TRBD2,TRBJ2-7
CASSPPAGNEKLFF,TGTGCCAGCAGCCCCCCTGCGGGGAATGAAAAACTGTTTTTT,-,TRBV11-3,-,TRBJ1-4
CASSRQSYEQYF,TGTGCCAGCAGCCGACAGAGCTACGAGCAGTACTTC,-,TRBV7-9,-,TRBJ2-7
CASSLASGRTDTQYF,TGTGCCAGCAGCTTAGCTAGCGGGAGAACAGATACGCAGTATTTT,-,TRBV7-2,TRBD2,TRBJ2-3